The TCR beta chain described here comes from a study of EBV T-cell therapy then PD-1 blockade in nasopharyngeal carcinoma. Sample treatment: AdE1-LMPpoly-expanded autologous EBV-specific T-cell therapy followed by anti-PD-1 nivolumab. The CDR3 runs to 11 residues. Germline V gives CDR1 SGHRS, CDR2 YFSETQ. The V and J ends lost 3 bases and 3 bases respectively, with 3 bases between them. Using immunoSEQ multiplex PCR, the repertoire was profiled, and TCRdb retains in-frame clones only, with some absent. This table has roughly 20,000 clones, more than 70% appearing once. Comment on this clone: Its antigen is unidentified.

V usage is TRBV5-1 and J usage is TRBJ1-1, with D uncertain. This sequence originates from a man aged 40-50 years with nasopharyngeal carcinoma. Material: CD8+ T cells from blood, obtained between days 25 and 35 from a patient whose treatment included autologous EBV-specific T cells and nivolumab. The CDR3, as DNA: TGCGCCAGCAGCTCGGACACTGAAGCTTTCTTT. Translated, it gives CASSSDTEAFF.